This entry lists 6 T cell receptor beta chains sequenced from one sample in a study of CD8 T cells in Susac syndrome. An input of about 0.45 to 1 ug of RNA was subjected to reverse transcription using random hexamers. In TCRdb, the immunoSEQ multiplex PCR reads were re-called with MiXCR into one record per CDR3 protein. The data show around 300,000 distinct CDR3 sequences, about 91% seen once. Sequencing input: CD8+ T cells from PBMCs. These receptors came from a human donor with multiple sclerosis.

V usage is TRBV7-9 and J usage is TRBJ2-7, with a possible D match to TRBD2 (5 bases). The germline V gene has CDR1 SEHNR and CDR2 FQNEAQ (reference sequence). The CDR3 is made up of 13 amino acids. Trimming removed 3 bases at V and 2 bases at J, with 8 bases between. CDR3 DNA sequence: TGTGCCAGCAGCTTTTTCGGGGCCTACGAGCAGTACTTC. This encodes CASSFFGAYEQYF.

This rearrangement joins TRBV20-1 to TRBJ2-1, with D possibly TRBD2 on 6 matching bases. Germline V gene sequence: CDR1 DFQATT, CDR2 SNEGSKA (reference sequence). The CDR3 consists of 12 residues. Trimming cost V 1 base and J 15 bases, with 16 bases left between them. The DNA of the CDR3 is TGCAGTGCTAGAGTCCGGGACTCAGAGGTGTTCTTC. Translation gives CSARVRDSEVFF.

This clonotype has only one observation. The rearrangement uses TRBV30 and TRBJ2-2; 8 bases fit TRBD2. This CDR3 region has 14 residues. The germline V gene encodes CDR1 GTSNPN and CDR2 SVGIG (reference sequence). V dropped 2 bases and J dropped 3; count of bases not matched to a gene: 2. The CDR3 here is CAWSSGGHTGELFF. CDR3 coding DNA: TGTGCCTGGAGTAGCGGGGGACACACCGGGGAGCTGTTTTTT.

The rearrangement uses TRBV11-2 and TRBJ2-2; possible D gene TRBD1, 5 bases. CDR1 is SGHAT, CDR2 FQNNGV, per germline. V lost 6 bases and J lost 6, with 11 bases in between. The CDR3 has 13 amino acids. CDR3 in amino acids: CASSTSGPGELFF. In DNA form, the CDR3 reads TGTGCCAGCAGTACATCAGGGCCCGGGGAGCTGTTTTTT.

V is TRBV4-3 and J is TRBJ2-5, with D perhaps given as TRBD1 or TRBD2 (5 bases each). Germline loops: CDR1 LGHNA, CDR2 YSLEER. The CDR3 runs 14 residues. V was cut by 3 bases and J by 1 base, with 9 bases left in between. This chain's CDR3 is CASSQPGPQETQYF. Written as DNA, the CDR3 is TGCGCCAGCAGCCAGCCGGGACCCCAAGAGACCCAGTACTTC.

The chain recombines TRBV2 with TRBJ1-4; no reliable D call. Trimming pared 2 bases from V and 5 bases from J, leaving 12 bases between. The CDR3 is made up of 15 amino acids. From germline, CDR1 is SNHLY and CDR2 FYNNEI. CDR3 loop: CASSESTTSNEKLFF. The CDR3 bases are TGTGCCAGCAGTGAATCGACGACTTCGAATGAAAAACTGTTTTTT.